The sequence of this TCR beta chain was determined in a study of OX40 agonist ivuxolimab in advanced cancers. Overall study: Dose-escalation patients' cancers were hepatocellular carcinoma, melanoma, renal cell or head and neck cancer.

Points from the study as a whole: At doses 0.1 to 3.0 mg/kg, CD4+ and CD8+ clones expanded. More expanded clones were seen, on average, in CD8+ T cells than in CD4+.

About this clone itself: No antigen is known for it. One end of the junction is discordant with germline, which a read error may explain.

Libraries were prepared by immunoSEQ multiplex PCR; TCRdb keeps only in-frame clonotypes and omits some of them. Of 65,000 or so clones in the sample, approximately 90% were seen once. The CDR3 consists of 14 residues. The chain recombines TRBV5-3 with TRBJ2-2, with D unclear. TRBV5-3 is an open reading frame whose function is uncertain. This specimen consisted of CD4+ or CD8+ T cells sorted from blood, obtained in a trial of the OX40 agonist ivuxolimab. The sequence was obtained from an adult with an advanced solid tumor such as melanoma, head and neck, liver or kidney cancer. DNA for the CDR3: TGTGCCAGCAGCTTGCTCGGGTTCACCGGGGAGCTGTTTTTT. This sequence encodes CASSLLGFTGELFF.